This TCR beta chain was identified during a study of shared clonotypes between healthy human individuals. Study-wide context: Plates per donor: three CD4 naive, three CD4 memory, two CD8 naive, one CD8 memory. The study, taken as a whole, reports: Estimated richness values were generally larger in naive subsets than in memory subsets.

In the case of this clone: Its antigen is not identified.

Per the original methods: Filtering differed, since immunoSEQ gave only junction sequences and no quality scores. The method was immunoSEQ multiplex PCR; TCRdb's version includes in-frame clones alone and lacks a portion of them. V, J and clone size are those of that table, while D and trimming were read from the DNA. Among about 1.9 million clones listed, around 93% were seen once. CD8 cells regarded as naive lacked CD45RO, were positively chosen for CCR7, and omitted terminally differentiated effector memory CD45RA+ cells. The J segment lost 8 bases and the V segment lost 5 bases, leaving 10 bases of the junction unmatched. The CDR3 consists of 15 residues. Germline lookup yields CDR1 MNHNS and CDR2 SASEGT.

The sequenced sample was naive CD8+ T cells from PBMCs. This chain connects TRBV6-1 to TRBJ2-1, with 9 positions matching TRBD1. The source is a man aged 18 to 30 in good health. Some clones in this sample may be carry-over from other donors' samples. CDR3 nucleotides: TGTGCCAGCAGTAAATGGACAGGGGTCAGGGATGAGCAGTTCTTC. It specifies CASSKWTGVRDEQFF.